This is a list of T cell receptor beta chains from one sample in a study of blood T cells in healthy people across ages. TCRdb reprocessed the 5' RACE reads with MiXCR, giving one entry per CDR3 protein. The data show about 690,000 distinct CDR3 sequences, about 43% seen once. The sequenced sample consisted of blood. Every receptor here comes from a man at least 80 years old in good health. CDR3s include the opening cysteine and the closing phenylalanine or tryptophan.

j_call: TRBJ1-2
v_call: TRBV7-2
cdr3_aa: CASSLGPEDNDYGYTF

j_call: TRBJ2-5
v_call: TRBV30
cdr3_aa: CAWGTSGAPQETQYF

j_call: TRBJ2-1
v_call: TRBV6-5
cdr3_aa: CASSYADRGQTQFF

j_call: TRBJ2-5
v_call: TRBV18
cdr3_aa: CASSTLGTAQETQYF

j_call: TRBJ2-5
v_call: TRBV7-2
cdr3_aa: CASAKGSGAPTETQYF

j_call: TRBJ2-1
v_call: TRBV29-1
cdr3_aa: CSLRAPGPYNEQFF

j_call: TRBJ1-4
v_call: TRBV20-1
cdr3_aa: CSASSGQGVFEKLFF

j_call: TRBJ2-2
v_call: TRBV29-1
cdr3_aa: CSVVQGAVGELFF

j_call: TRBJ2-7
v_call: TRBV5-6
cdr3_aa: CASSLTGTGYYEQYF

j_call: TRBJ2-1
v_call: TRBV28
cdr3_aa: CASSFAGGTNEQFF

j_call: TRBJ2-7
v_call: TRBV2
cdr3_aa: CASMGSQATEQYF

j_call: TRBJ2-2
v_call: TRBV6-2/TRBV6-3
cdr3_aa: CASSDAGPTGELFF

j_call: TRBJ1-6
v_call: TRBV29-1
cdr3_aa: CSRQRNNSPLHF

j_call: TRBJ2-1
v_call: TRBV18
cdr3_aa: CASSRGDSAFYNEQFF

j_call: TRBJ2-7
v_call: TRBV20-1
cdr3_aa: CSVPGGLAGGVSRYEQYF

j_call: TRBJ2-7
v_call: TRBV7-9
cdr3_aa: CASSVSGRASEQYF

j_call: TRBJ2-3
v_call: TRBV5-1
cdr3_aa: CASSLSGMYTDTQYF

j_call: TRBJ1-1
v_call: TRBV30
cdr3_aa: CAWSVRGPTMNTEAFF

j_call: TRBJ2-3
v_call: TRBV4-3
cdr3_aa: CASSPETSGRRSDTQYF

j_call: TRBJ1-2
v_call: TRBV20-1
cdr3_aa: CSASGQPVGYTF

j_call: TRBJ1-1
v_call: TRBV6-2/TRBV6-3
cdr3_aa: CASSYSSRRGGWVPEAFF

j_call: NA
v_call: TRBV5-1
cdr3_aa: CASSLVADRVYEQYF

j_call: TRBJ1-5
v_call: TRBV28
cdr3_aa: CASIAGGGTSWNQPQHF

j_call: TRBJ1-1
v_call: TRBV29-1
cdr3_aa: CSVEGGTGGVNTEAFF

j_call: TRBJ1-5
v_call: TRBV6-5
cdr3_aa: CASKGSYSNQPQHF

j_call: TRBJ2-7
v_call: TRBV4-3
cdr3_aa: CASSQDEAGNYEQYF

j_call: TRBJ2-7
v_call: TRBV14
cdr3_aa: CASSQGMRRGEQYF

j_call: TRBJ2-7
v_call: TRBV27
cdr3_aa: CASSPPGGFEQYF

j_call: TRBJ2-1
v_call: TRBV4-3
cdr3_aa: CASSQDGQGAMYNEQFF

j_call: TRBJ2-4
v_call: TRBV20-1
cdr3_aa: CSARDASGAYEQYF

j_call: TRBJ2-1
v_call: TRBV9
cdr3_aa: CASSVTSGGATNEQFF

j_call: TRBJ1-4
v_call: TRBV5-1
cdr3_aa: CASSLAFSGTRTNEKLFF

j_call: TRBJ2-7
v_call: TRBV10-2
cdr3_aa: CASNASGTTAGEQYF

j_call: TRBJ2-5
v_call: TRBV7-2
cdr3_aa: CASRLGPGRQETQYF

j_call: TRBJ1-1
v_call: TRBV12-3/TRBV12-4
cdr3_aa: CASSLDRSLNTEAFF

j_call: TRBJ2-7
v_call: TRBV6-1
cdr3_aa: CASSELGDLNEQYF

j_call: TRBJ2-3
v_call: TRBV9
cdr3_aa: CASSLQGITDTQYF

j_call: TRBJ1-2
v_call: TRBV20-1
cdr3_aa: CSARGQGYGYTF

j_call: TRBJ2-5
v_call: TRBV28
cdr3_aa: CAGGGQGATETQYF

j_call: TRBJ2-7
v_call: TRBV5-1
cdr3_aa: CASSSPSGLAGEQYF

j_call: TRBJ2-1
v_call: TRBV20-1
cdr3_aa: CSATRGLAGGSSYNEQFF

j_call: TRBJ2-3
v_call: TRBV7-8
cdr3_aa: CASSLGLAGGKPSTDTQYF

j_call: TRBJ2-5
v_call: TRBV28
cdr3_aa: CASRNPGRYQETQYF

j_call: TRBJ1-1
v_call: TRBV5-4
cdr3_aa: CASSIRPGQIMNTEAFF

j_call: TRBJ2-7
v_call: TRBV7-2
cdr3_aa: CASSSQYENEQYF

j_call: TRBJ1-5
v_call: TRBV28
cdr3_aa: CASSLLALTGGNQPQHF

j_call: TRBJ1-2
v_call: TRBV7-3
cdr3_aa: CASSPFGRDGYTF

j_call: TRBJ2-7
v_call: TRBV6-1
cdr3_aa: CASTSGISYEQYF

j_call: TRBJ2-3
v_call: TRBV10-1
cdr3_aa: CASSGPRGRTDTQYF

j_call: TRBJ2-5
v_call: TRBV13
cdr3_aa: CASSLVGPNEQYF

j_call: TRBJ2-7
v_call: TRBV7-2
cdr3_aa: CASSARTVSYEQYF